This TCR beta chain originates from a study of T cell repertoires in cytomegalovirus infection. TCRdb passed the reads through MiXCR, listing each CDR3 protein once. The sample has about 250,000 distinct CDR3 sequences, about a sixth seen once. Study-level results: Clonotype analysis showed dominance of the ex vivo response by HLA-C-restricted CMV-specific TCR beta clonotypes. Cumulative public TCR beta family frequency identified CMV carriers with the relevant HLA.

Trimming removed 0 bases from V and 1 base from J, with 4 bases in between. Per the germline V gene, CDR1 is MNHEY and CDR2 is SVGEGT. This CDR3 spans 15 amino acids. On this clonotype: Its antigen is still unknown.

This receptor was obtained from a human donor in good health (CMV status not recorded). Some clones in this sample may be carry-over from other donors' samples. The chain combines TRBV6-2 or TRBV6-3 with TRBJ2-6; D not certain. The sequencing input was CD8+ T cells from PBMCs. The CDR3 reads CASSYSWSGANVLTF. CDR3 nucleotide sequence: TGTGCCAGCAGTTACTCGTGGTCTGGGGCCAACGTCCTGACTTTC.